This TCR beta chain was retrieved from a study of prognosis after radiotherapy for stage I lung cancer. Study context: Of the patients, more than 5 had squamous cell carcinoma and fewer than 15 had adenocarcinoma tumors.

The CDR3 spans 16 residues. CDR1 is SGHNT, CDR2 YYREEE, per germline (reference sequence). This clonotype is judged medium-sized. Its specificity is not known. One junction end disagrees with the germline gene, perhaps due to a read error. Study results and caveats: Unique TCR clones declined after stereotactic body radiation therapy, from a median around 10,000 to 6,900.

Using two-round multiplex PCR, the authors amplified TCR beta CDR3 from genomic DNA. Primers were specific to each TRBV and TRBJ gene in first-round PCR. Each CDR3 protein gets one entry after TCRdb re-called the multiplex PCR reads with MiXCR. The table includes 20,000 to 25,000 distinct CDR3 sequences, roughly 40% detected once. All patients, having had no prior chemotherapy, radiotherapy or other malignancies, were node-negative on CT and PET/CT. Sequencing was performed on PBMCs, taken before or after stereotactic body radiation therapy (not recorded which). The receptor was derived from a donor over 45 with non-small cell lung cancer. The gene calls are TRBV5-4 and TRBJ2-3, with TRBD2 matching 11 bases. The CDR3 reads CASSPGLAESTDTQYF. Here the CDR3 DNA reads TGCGCCAGCAGCCCGGGACTAGCGGAAAGCACAGATACGCAGTATTTT.